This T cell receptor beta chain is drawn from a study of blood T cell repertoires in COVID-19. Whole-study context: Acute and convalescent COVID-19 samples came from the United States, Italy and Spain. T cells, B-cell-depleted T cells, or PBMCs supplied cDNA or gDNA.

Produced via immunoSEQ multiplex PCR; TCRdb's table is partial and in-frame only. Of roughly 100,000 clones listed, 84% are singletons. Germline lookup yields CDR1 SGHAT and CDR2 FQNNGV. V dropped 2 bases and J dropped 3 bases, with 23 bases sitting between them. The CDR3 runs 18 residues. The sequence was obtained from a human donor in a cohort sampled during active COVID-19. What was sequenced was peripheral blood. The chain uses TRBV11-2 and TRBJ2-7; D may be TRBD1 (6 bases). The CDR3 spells CASSLRNRVPVGRYEQYF. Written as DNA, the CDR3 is TGTGCCAGCAGCTTACGAAACAGGGTCCCGGTTGGGCGCTACGAGCAGTACTTC. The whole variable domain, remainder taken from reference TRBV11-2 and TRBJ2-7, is EAGVAQSPRYKIIEKRQSVAFWCNPISGHATLYWYQQILGQGPKLLIQFQNNGVVDDSQLPKDRFSAERLKGVDSTLKIQPAKLEDSAVYLCASSLRNRVPVGRYEQYFGPGTRLTVT.